Following are 30 T cell receptor beta chains from one sample sequenced in a study of blood T cell repertoires in COVID-19. Generated by immunoSEQ multiplex PCR, the TCRdb table keeps only in-frame clones and is missing some. The sample lists approximately 39,000 clones; about 90% were seen once. Sequencing input: peripheral blood. Source of these receptors: a man over 45 with active or convalescent COVID-19.

The rearrangement joins TRBV28 to TRBJ1-5; no firm D call. V shed 3 bases and J shed 15 bases, with 15 bases lying between them. The CDR3 contains 12 residues. CDR1 MDHEN and CDR2 SYDVKM come from the germline V gene. CDR3 DNA sequence: TGTGCCAGCAGTTTCGCCGCCGGACTTTGGCATTTT. Translated, it gives CASSFAAGLWHF. The full variable domain, rest sourced from reference TRBV28 and TRBJ1-5, is DVKVTQSSRYLVKRTGEKVFLECVQDMDHENMFWYRQDPGLGLRLIYFSYDVKMKEKGDIPEGYSVSREKKERFSLILESASTNQTSMYLCASSFAAGLWHFGDGTRLSIL.

The V call is TRBV21-1, the J call TRBJ1-2. TRBV21-1 is noted as a pseudogene. The CDR3 is 12 residues long. CDR3 sequence reads: CASSKAGSGYTF. The CDR3 region has the DNA TGTGCCAGCTCGAAGGCGGGGTCTGGCTACACCTTC.

DNA for the CDR3: TGTGCCAGCAGCCCCCTTAGCGGGTTCCCCTACAATGAGCAGTTCTTC. Translating gives CASSPLSGFPYNEQFF. This sequence joins TRBV14 and TRBJ2-1; 7 bases fit TRBD2. Per germline, CDR1 SGHDN and CDR2 FVKESK. The CDR3 runs 16 residues. J was trimmed by 2 bases and V by 4 bases; bases with no gene match: 8.

V gene TRBV7-2 combines with J gene TRBJ2-7, with 8 positions matching TRBD1. Germline CDR1 is SGHTA and CDR2 is FQGNSA. Trimming removed 2 bases from V and 4 bases from J; junction bases left unmatched: 7. CDR3 length equals 15 residues. The CDR3 DNA is TGTGCCAGCAGCTTATTCGCGCAGGGGGCATACGAGCAGTACTTC. Protein: CASSLFAQGAYEQYF.

The table lists this clone with a count of one. The chain employs TRBV30 and TRBJ2-5; 9 nucleotides agree with TRBD1. The length of the CDR3 is 14 residues. V dropped 3 bases and J dropped 5; count of bases not matched to a gene: 7. CDR1 GTSNPN and CDR2 SVGIG come from the germline V gene (reference sequence). CDR3 nucleotide sequence: TGTGCCTGGAGGGGGACAGGGAACGGCGAGACCCAGTACTTC. Translation: CAWRGTGNGETQYF.

The CDR3 bases are TGTGCCAGCAGCCAAGCCAGCGGCAATCAGCCCCAGCATTTT. Its translation is CASSQASGNQPQHF. The chain has TRBV3-1 (or the pseudogene TRBV3-2) and TRBJ1-5; D is unclear. V lost 1 base to trimming and J lost 2 bases, with 6 bases between them. Looked up from germline, CDR1 is LGHDT and CDR2 is YNNKEL (reference sequence). The CDR3 extends over 14 amino acids.

V gene TRBV5-1 combines with J gene TRBJ2-5, with TRBD2 matching over 7 bases. The junction had 4 bases not matched to a gene; V was cut back by 0 bases and J by 2 bases. Per germline, CDR1 SGHRS and CDR2 YFSETQ. The CDR3 length is 15 residues. CDR3 residues: CASSLAGTKQETQYF. The CDR3 nucleotides are TGCGCCAGCAGCTTGGCCGGGACTAAACAAGAGACCCAGTACTTC. The full variable domain, completed using reference TRBV5-1 and TRBJ2-5, is KAGVTQTPRYLIKTRGQQVTLSCSPISGHRSVSWYQQTPGQGLQFLFEYFSETQRNKGNFPGRFSGRQFSNSRSEMNVSTLELGDSALYLCASSLAGTKQETQYFGPGTRLLVL.

The chain has TRBV23-1 and TRBJ1-1; D remains unclear. TRBV23-1 is an ORF; its function is uncertain. V lost 0 bases and J 4 bases, leaving 21 bases between the germline ends. This CDR3 is 18 amino acids long. The DNA for the CDR3 is TGCGCCAGCAGTCAATCGGGAGGAGGTGGAGGGTCAGGCACTGAAGCTTTCTTT. The encoded protein is CASSQSGGGGGSGTEAFF.

The chain recombines TRBV5-1 with TRBJ2-2; 8 bases line up with TRBD2. The CDR3 is 15 residues long. Unmatched junction bases numbered 11, after V lost 7 bases and J lost 6 bases. Germline-derived CDR1 and CDR2 are SGHRS and YFSETQ. The CDR3 reads CASSETSVRSGELFF. In DNA form, the CDR3 reads TGCGCCAGCTCCGAGACTAGCGTGAGATCCGGGGAGCTGTTTTTT.

The V and J genes are TRBV7-8 and TRBJ1-1, with 7 nucleotides matching TRBD1. The V segment lost 5 bases and the J segment 6 bases; nucleotides outside the gene matches: 6. The CDR3 has 13 residues. Germline CDR1 SGHVS, CDR2 FQNEAQ. DNA for the CDR3: TGTGCCAGCAGCCGAGGACAGGAGGCTGAAGCTTTCTTT. As protein: CASSRGQEAEAFF.

The V and J genes are TRBV10-3 and TRBJ2-1, with 14 bases fitting TRBD2. Unmatched junction bases numbered 9, after V lost 2 bases and J lost 9 bases. The CDR3 totals 17 residues. Germline loops: CDR1 ENHRY, CDR2 SYGVKD. For the CDR3, the DNA is TGTGCCATCAGTGAGCAAGTTGGGACTAGCGGGAGAAGTGAGCAGTTCTTC. Its translation: CAISEQVGTSGRSEQFF.

The chain is built from TRBV29-1 and TRBJ2-6; D unresolved. The ends were cut back, 3 bases at V and 0 bases at J, with 3 bases in the middle. Germline CDR1 and CDR2: SQVTM and ANQGSEA. This CDR3 contains 13 residues. CDR3 amino acids: CSVESSGANVLTF. In DNA, the CDR3 is TGCAGCGTTGAGAGCTCTGGGGCCAACGTCCTGACTTTC.

The J gene is TRBJ1-2, the V gene TRBV5-8; 9 nucleotides agree with TRBD1. J was trimmed by 4 bases and V by 4 bases; bases with no gene match: 5. The CDR3 sequence is 14 residues long. Germline V lookup: CDR1 SGHTS, CDR2 YDEGEE. CDR3 loop: CASSPRTGVYGYTF. In nucleotides, the CDR3 is TGTGCCAGCAGCCCAAGGACAGGGGTCTATGGCTACACCTTC.

CDR3 loop: CASSSEQGARAFF. CDR3 nucleotide sequence: TGCGCCAGCAGCTCCGAACAGGGGGCGCGGGCTTTCTTT. The rearrangement uses TRBV5-1 and TRBJ1-1; 9 positions agree with TRBD1. CDR1 is SGHRS and CDR2 is YFSETQ in the germline V gene. V lost 3 bases to trimming and J lost 11 bases; unmatched junction nucleotides: 8. The CDR3 runs 13 residues.

V and J are TRBV5-4 and TRBJ2-3; 9 bases map to TRBD2. The CDR3 sequence is 15 residues long. The germline V gene has CDR1 SGHNT and CDR2 YYREEE (reference sequence). V lost 0 bases and J lost 4; bases outside the gene matches: 3. CDR3 residues: CASSLGGRGSDTQYF. The CDR3 nucleotides are TGTGCCAGCAGCTTGGGCGGGAGGGGTTCAGATACGCAGTATTTT. Full variable domain (rest looked up from reference TRBV5-4 and TRBJ2-3): ETGVTQSPTHLIKTRGQQVTLRCSSQSGHNTVSWYQQALGQGPQFIFQYYREEENGRGNFPPRFSGLQFPNYSSELNVNALELDDSALYLCASSLGGRGSDTQYFGPGTRLTVL.

The chain joins TRBV24-1 to TRBJ2-3; tentatively, D is TRBD1 (6 bases). CDR1 is KGHDR, CDR2 SFDVKD, per germline. The ends were cut back, 4 bases at V and 6 bases at J, with 10 bases in the middle. There are 13 residues in the CDR3. The CDR3 sequence is CATSDGQTDTQYF. The CDR3, as DNA: TGTGCCACCAGTGACGGACAGACGGATACGCAGTATTTT.

The chain employs TRBV15 and TRBJ1-2; D unresolved. Trimming left V 0 bases short and J 6 bases short, with 11 bases between. CDR3 length: 14 amino acids. Germline V gene data show CDR1 as LNHNV and CDR2 as YYDKDF (reference sequence). CDR3 nucleotides: TGTGCCACCAGCAGAGATTATTATGGAGATGGCTACACCTTC. This sequence encodes CATSRDYYGDGYTF.

The chain is built from TRBV6-5 and TRBJ2-1; the match to TRBD2 covers 8 bases. V lost 6 bases, J lost 4 bases, and 8 bases stayed unmatched. Per the germline V gene, CDR1 is MNHEY and CDR2 is SVGAGI. The length of the CDR3 is 15 residues. In nucleotides, the CDR3 is TGTGCCAGCAGCACCAACTTAGCGGGGTACAATGAGCAGTTCTTC. It encodes CASSTNLAGYNEQFF.

The chain uses TRBV6-6 and TRBJ2-2; D remains unclear. Between the trimmed V and J ends, which lost 5 bases and 6 bases, there was a span of 4 bases. CDR1 and CDR2 from the germline V gene are MNHNY and SVGAGI (reference sequence). The CDR3 runs 11 residues. DNA for the CDR3: TGTGCCAGCAGTGAGTCCGGGGAGCTGTTTTTT. This gives the protein CASSESGELFF.

The genes are TRBV27 and TRBJ1-1, with 8 bases aligning to TRBD1. V was clipped by 5 bases and J by 2 bases; unmatched bases: 4. The germline V gene has CDR1 MNHEY and CDR2 SMNVEV (reference sequence). This CDR3 is 14 amino acids long. The CDR3 sequence: CASSDRGVNTEAFF. The CDR3, as DNA: TGTGCCAGCAGTGACAGGGGAGTAAACACTGAAGCTTTCTTT.

V gene TRBV29-1 combines with J gene TRBJ2-3; 8 nucleotides agree with TRBD1. Trimming removed 0 bases from V and 5 bases from J; junction bases left unmatched: 13. The CDR3 is made up of 17 amino acids. In germline, CDR1 is SQVTM, CDR2 ANQGSEA. CDR3 amino acids: CSVEDYPTGESIDTQYF. The CDR3 DNA reads TGCAGCGTTGAAGATTACCCGACAGGGGAAAGTATAGATACGCAGTATTTT.

The chain is built from TRBV5-1 and TRBJ2-5; 8 bases line up with TRBD1. Germline V gives CDR1 SGHRS, CDR2 YFSETQ. This CDR3 region has 13 residues. J gave up 5 bases and V 4 bases, and 4 bases lay outside the gene matches. The chain's CDR3 is CASSTRTGETQYF. For the CDR3, the DNA is TGCGCCAGCAGCACCCGGACAGGGGAGACCCAGTACTTC.

The V and J genes are TRBV4-1 and TRBJ1-5; D perhaps matches TRBD1 (6 bases). The germline gives CDR1 MGHRA, CDR2 YSYEKL. The ends were cut back, 4 bases at V and 0 bases at J, with 10 bases in the middle. This CDR3 has 15 amino acids. The CDR3 region is CASSPHRDSNQPQHF. DNA of the CDR3: TGCGCCAGCAGCCCGCACAGGGATAGCAATCAGCCCCAGCATTTT.

The J gene is TRBJ1-6, the V gene TRBV7-3, with D hard to call. CDR1 is SGHTA and CDR2 is FQGTGA in the germline V gene. V shed 1 base and J shed 9 bases, with 10 bases lying between them. The CDR3 loop spans 14 amino acids. This CDR3 is CASSLSGLASPLHF. The CDR3 coding sequence is TGTGCCAGCAGCTTAAGTGGTTTAGCTTCACCCCTCCACTTT. Looking up the rest from reference TRBV7-3 and TRBJ1-6 gives the full variable domain: GAGVSQTPSNKVTEKGKYVELRCDPISGHTALYWYRQSLGQGPEFLIYFQGTGAADDSGLPNDRFFAVRPEGSVSTLKIQRTERGDSAVYLCASSLSGLASPLHFGNGTRLTVT.

This clone was found a few times. The chain links TRBV27 to TRBJ2-1; 7 bases are shared with TRBD1. The CDR3 loop spans 13 amino acids. The germline V gene has CDR1 MNHEY and CDR2 SMNVEV (reference sequence). V lost 9 bases to trimming and J lost 8 bases; unmatched junction nucleotides: 10. This CDR3 is CASSTGNFDEQFF. In nucleotides, the CDR3 is TGTGCCAGTTCGACAGGGAATTTCGATGAGCAGTTCTTC.

The sample holds one count of this clone. This CDR3 is CASSQGLQGGELFF. In DNA form, the CDR3 reads TGTGCCAGCAGCCAGGGACTTCAGGGCGGGGAGCTGTTTTTT. V gene TRBV6-5 combines with J gene TRBJ2-2; possibly TRBD2 for D (6 bases). The germline gives CDR1 MNHEY, CDR2 SVGAGI. This CDR3 spans 14 amino acids. Trimming cost V 6 bases and J 7 bases, with 15 bases left between them.

The CDR3 sequence is CASSPAGSKTEAFF. The CDR3 DNA reads as TGTGCCAGCTCACCAGCAGGGTCTAAGACTGAAGCTTTCTTT. This rearrangement joins TRBV18 to TRBJ1-1, with a tentative D call TRBD1 (5 bases). Germline V gene lookup returns CDR1 KGHSH and CDR2 LQKENI. V lost 2 bases, J lost 5 bases, and 12 bases lay in between. CDR3 length: 14 residues.

V and J are TRBV3-1 (or the pseudogene TRBV3-2) and TRBJ2-1; 12 bases align to TRBD2. The CDR3 runs to 16 residues. V trimming: 4 bases; J trimming: 5 bases; junction bases outside the gene matches: 6. CDR1 is LGHDT and CDR2 is YNNKEL in the germline V gene (reference sequence). The CDR3 nucleotides are TGTGCCAGCAGCCTCCTAGCGGGAGGGCGACACAATGAGCAGTTCTTC. This encodes CASSLLAGGRHNEQFF.

The V gene is TRBV9, the J gene TRBJ1-1; D gene ambiguous. V shed 1 base and J shed 6 bases, with 10 bases lying between them. This CDR3 contains 13 residues. Germline V lookup: CDR1 SGDLS, CDR2 YYNGEE. The DNA for the CDR3 is TGTGCCAGCAGCGTATCGGTAAGTGCTGAAGCTTTCTTT. This translates into CASSVSVSAEAFF.

The V and J genes are TRBV10-3 and TRBJ1-6, with TRBD1 matching over 8 bases. The germline V gene encodes CDR1 ENHRY and CDR2 SYGVKD. The trim removed 4 bases at V and 14 bases at J, leaving 16 bases unmatched. The CDR3 sequence is 16 residues long. CDR3: CAISGGTGLDGTALHF. CDR3 coding DNA: TGTGCCATCAGTGGCGGGACAGGATTGGACGGGACGGCCCTCCACTTT.